These 5 T cell receptor beta chains share one sample of origin, sequenced in a study of T-cell reconstitution after alpha-beta-depleted transplantation in children. Preparation of the TCRbeta library involved a method that used unique molecular identifiers. MiXCR was run by TCRdb on the PCR reads, yielding one entry per CDR3 protein. This sample has roughly 400,000 distinct CDR3 sequences, with about 40% found just once. Sequenced here: PBMCs, sampled before TCRalphabeta/CD19-depleted stem cell transplant. All receptors come from a girl aged 2 to 10 with aplastic anemia, due to receive a stem cell transplant.

The chain has TRBV19 and TRBJ1-5, with 8 positions matching TRBD1. Germline lookup yields CDR1 LNHDA and CDR2 SQIVND (reference sequence). The trim removed 7 bases at V and 6 bases at J, leaving 5 bases unmatched. The CDR3 is 13 amino acids. The CDR3 loop reads CASTDRGAQPQHF. The CDR3 DNA reads TGTGCCAGTACCGACAGGGGAGCTCAGCCCCAGCATTTT.

The chain combines TRBV29-1 with TRBJ2-7, with D perhaps TRBD2 (5 bases). The CDR3 consists of 11 residues. The V gene's germline CDR1 is SQVTM and CDR2 ANQGSEA. Trimming shortened V by 4 bases and J by 4 bases, and 8 bases separated the two germline ends. The chain's CDR3 is CSVVEGYEQYF. The CDR3 coding sequence is TGCAGCGTTGTAGAGGGTTACGAGCAGTACTTC.

This clonotype was recorded at least ten times. The gene calls are TRBV28 and TRBJ2-1; the D is unclear. CDR1 MDHEN and CDR2 SYDVKM come from the germline V gene. This CDR3 comprises 11 residues. Trimming took 8 bases from V and 5 from J, leaving 7 bases between them. DNA for the CDR3: TGTGCCAGCTCACCCCACAATGAGCAGTTCTTC. This encodes CASSPHNEQFF. Full variable domain (outside the CDR3, taken from reference TRBV28 and TRBJ2-1): DVKVTQSSRYLVKRTGEKVFLECVQDMDHENMFWYRQDPGLGLRLIYFSYDVKMKEKGDIPEGYSVSREKKERFSLILESASTNQTSMYLCASSPHNEQFFGPGTRLTVL.

This clonotype was detected only a few times. This chain joins TRBV27 and TRBJ2-1; D gene uncertain. Germline CDR1 is MNHEY and CDR2 is SMNVEV (reference sequence). The CDR3 is made up of 13 amino acids. V shed 2 bases and J shed 3 bases, with 5 bases lying between them. CDR3 nucleotides: TGTGCCAGCAGTTTAAACAACTACAATGAGCAGTTCTTC. Protein product: CASSLNNYNEQFF.

This rearrangement joins TRBV25-1 to TRBJ1-4; D gene unclear. The CDR3 spans 15 residues. Trimming stripped 4 bases from V and 4 bases from J, with 13 bases between. Germline V CDR1 and CDR2: MGHDK, SYGVNS. CDR3 bases: TGTGCCAGCAGTGGGGTTGGCAGTTATAATGAAAAACTGTTTTTT. Encoded protein: CASSGVGSYNEKLFF.